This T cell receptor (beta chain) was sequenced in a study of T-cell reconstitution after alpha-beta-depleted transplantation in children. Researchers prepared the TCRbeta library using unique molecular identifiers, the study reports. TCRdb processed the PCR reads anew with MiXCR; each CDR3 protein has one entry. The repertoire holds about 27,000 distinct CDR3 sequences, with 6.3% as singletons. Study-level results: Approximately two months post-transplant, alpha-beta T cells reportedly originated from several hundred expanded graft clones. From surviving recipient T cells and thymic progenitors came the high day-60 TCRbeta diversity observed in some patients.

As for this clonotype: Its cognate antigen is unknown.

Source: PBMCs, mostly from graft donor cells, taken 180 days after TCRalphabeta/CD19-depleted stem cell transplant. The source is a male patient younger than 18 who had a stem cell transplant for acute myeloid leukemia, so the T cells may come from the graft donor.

CDR3 residues: CASSSSLSCWELFF. CDR3 bases: TGCGCCAGCAGCTCCTCCCTGTCCTGTTGGGAGCTGTTTTTT. The chain recombines TRBV5-1 with TRBJ2-2; D remains unclear. In germline, CDR1 is SGHRS, CDR2 YFSETQ. The germline V and J ends were trimmed by 3 bases and 9 bases, with 15 bases remaining between them. The CDR3 runs to 14 residues.